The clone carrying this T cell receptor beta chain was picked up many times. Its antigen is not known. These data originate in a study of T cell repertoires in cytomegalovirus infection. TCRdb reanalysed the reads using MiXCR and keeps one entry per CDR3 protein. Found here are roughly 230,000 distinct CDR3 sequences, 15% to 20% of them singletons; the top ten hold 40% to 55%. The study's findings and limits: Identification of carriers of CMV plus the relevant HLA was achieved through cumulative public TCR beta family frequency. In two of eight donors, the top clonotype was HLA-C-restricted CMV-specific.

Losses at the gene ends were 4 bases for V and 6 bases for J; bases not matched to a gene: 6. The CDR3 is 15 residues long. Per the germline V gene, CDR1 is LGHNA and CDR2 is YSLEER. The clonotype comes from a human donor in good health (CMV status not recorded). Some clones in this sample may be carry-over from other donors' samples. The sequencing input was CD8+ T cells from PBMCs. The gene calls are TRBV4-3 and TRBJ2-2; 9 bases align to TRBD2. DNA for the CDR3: TGCGCCAGCAGCCTAATAGCGGGGGATGCCGGGGAGCTGTTTTTT. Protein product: CASSLIAGDAGELFF.